The 19 T cell receptor beta chains reported below all come from one sample, sequenced in a study of identical twins. MiXCR was run by TCRdb on the 5' RACE reads, yielding one entry per CDR3 protein. The sample consists of about 480,000 distinct CDR3 sequences, 12% to 15% of them appearing once. The same specimen was also included in a second study, on yellow fever vaccine responses in identical twins.

The sequenced sample was CD4+ T cells sorted from blood. These receptors were collected from a young woman in good health.

The V and J genes are TRBV28 and TRBJ2-1; D possibly uses TRBD1 or TRBD2 (5 bases each). Germline V CDR1 and CDR2: MDHEN, SYDVKM. This CDR3 spans 13 amino acids. Trimming took off 7 bases at V and 9 bases at J, with 16 bases between the two ends. The CDR3 is CASTPSPGSEQFF. The CDR3 nucleotides read TGTGCCAGCACCCCCTCACCAGGGAGTGAGCAGTTCTTC. Based on the CDR3 plus reference TRBV28 and TRBJ2-1, the full variable domain is DVKVTQSSRYLVKRTGEKVFLECVQDMDHENMFWYRQDPGLGLRLIYFSYDVKMKEKGDIPEGYSVSREKKERFSLILESASTNQTSMYLCASTPSPGSEQFFGPGTRLTVL.

The chain has TRBV11-2 and TRBJ2-2; a possible D gene is TRBD1 (6 bases). V was shortened by 4 bases and J by 1 base, with 10 bases between the two germline ends. Germline loops: CDR1 SGHAT, CDR2 FQNNGV. This CDR3 has 15 amino acids. CDR3: CASSSGQLNTGELFF. The CDR3 bases are TGTGCCAGCAGCTCCGGACAGCTGAACACCGGGGAGCTGTTTTTT.

This clonotype came up a few times. This chain links TRBV6-2 or TRBV6-3 with TRBJ2-5, with TRBD2 as a possible D gene (5 bases). There are 12 residues in the CDR3. With 10 bases removed from V and 2 bases from J, the gap between germline ends came to 11 bases. Germline CDR1 and CDR2: MNHEY and SVGEGT. The CDR3 sequence: CAIGLKQETQYF. In DNA, the CDR3 is TGTGCCATCGGACTGAAACAAGAGACCCAGTACTTC.

This clonotype was counted between two and nine times. This rearrangement joins TRBV20-1 to TRBJ1-6; D ambiguous. The CDR3 covers 15 residues. Trimming pared 0 bases from V and 3 bases from J, leaving 9 bases between. The germline gives CDR1 DFQATT, CDR2 SNEGSKA (reference sequence). CDR3 DNA sequence: TGCAGTGCTAGAGATATCGGAAACTATAATTCACCCCTCCACTTT. Its protein is CSARDIGNYNSPLHF.

V is TRBV29-1 and J is TRBJ2-3; D is uncertain. The CDR3 runs to 13 residues. The V end lost 4 bases, the J end lost 2 bases, and 10 bases lay between the germline ends. Germline CDR1 is SQVTM and CDR2 is ANQGSEA. CDR3 sequence (DNA): TGCAGCGTTGGTTTGAAACACACAGATACGCAGTATTTT. Amino acids: CSVGLKHTDTQYF.

The V and J genes are TRBV15 and TRBJ2-7; D remains ambiguous. Germline-derived CDR1 and CDR2 are LNHNV and YYDKDF (reference sequence). The CDR3 sequence is 16 residues long. Trimming removed 0 bases at V and 6 bases at J, with 18 bases between. Here the CDR3 reads CATSRDNPVSWGEQYF. In nucleotides, the CDR3 is TGTGCCACCAGCAGAGATAACCCTGTGAGCTGGGGCGAGCAGTACTTC.

The rearrangement uses TRBV15 and TRBJ2-6; possibly TRBD1 or TRBD2 for D (6 bases each). The ends were cut back, 6 bases at V and 0 bases at J, with 15 bases in the middle. Germline V gene data show CDR1 as LNHNV and CDR2 as YYDKDF (reference sequence). The CDR3 contains 17 residues. This CDR3 is CATSRGQGASGANVLTF. The CDR3 bases are TGTGCCACCAGTCGGGGGCAGGGAGCCTCTGGGGCCAACGTCCTGACTTTC.

The chain joins TRBV7-9 to TRBJ1-1, with D unresolved. The V gene lost 1 base and the J gene lost 3 bases, with 6 bases spanning the gap. The CDR3 runs 13 residues. Per the germline V gene, CDR1 is SEHNR and CDR2 is FQNEAQ (reference sequence). CDR3 in DNA: TGTGCCAGCAGCTTAGTGTCGGACACTGAAGCTTTCTTT. It yields the protein CASSLVSDTEAFF.

In this sample, this clonotype turned up a few times. This chain uses TRBV20-1 with TRBJ2-1; 7 bases agree with TRBD2. Germline loops: CDR1 DFQATT, CDR2 SNEGSKA (reference sequence). The CDR3 contains 14 residues. V lost 6 bases and J lost 8; bases outside the gene matches: 13. CDR3 bases: TGCAGTGCCCTCGGGCGGGAGCCCAGGGATGAGCAGTTCTTC. Translating it yields CSALGREPRDEQFF.

V is TRBV24-1 and J is TRBJ2-5; maybe TRBD1 (6 bases). The germline CDR1 and CDR2 sequences are KGHDR and SFDVKD. CDR3 length: 15 amino acids. V was trimmed by 6 bases and J by 4 bases, leaving 17 bases between them. CDR3 coding DNA: TGTGCCACCAGTTCACCAGGGGCAGGAAGAGAGACCCAGTACTTC. It translates to CATSSPGAGRETQYF.

This clonotype has a handful of counts. DNA for the CDR3: TGTGCCATCCGTCCGACAGGGGGCGAAAAGACCCAGTACTTC. It specifies CAIRPTGGEKTQYF. J is TRBJ2-5 and V is TRBV10-3; 10 bases map to TRBD1. The CDR3 has 14 amino acids. The ends lost 8 bases at V and 6 bases at J; junction bases unmatched: 9. CDR1 is ENHRY and CDR2 is SYGVKD in the germline V gene.

This clonotype showed up just a few times. The rearrangement links TRBV7-6 to TRBJ2-7, with TRBD2 identical over 7 bases. CDR3 length equals 18 residues. CDR1 is SGHVS, CDR2 FNYEAQ, per germline. The junction had 15 bases not matched to a gene; V was cut back by 2 bases and J by 2 bases. CDR3 in DNA: TGTGCCAGCAGCTTACTAACGGGTCGGGGAGGGCTCACCTACGAGCAGTACTTC. Encoded protein: CASSLLTGRGGLTYEQYF. The full variable domain, in which reference TRBV7-6 and TRBJ2-7 provide the parts outside the CDR3, is GAGVSQSPRYKVTKRGQDVALRCDPISGHVSLYWYRQALGQGPEFLTYFNYEAQQDKSGLPNDRFSAERPEGSISTLTIQRTEQRDSAMYRCASSLLTGRGGLTYEQYFGPGTRLTVT.

The genes are TRBV6-5 and TRBJ2-7; 7 bases map to TRBD2. Germline CDR1 reads MNHEY; CDR2 reads SVGAGI. Unmatched junction bases numbered 6, after V lost 2 bases and J lost 2 bases. The CDR3 contains 15 residues. CDR3 protein: CASSYLPSGTYEQYF. The CDR3 DNA reads TGTGCCAGCAGTTACCTGCCCAGCGGGACCTACGAGCAGTACTTC.

In its sample, this clonotype was seen many times. The J gene is TRBJ2-7, the V gene TRBV6-2 or TRBV6-3; tentative D call: TRBD1 (6 bases). CDR3 size: 19 residues. In germline, CDR1 is MNHEY, CDR2 SVGEGT. V lost 2 bases and J 0 bases, leaving 23 bases between the germline ends. The DNA of the CDR3 is TGTGCCAGCAGTTACCCCCCGGCAGGGGCGGTCTACCCCTCCTACGAGCAGTACTTC. Its translation is CASSYPPAGAVYPSYEQYF.

The J gene is TRBJ2-7, the V gene TRBV12-3 or TRBV12-4, with D possibly TRBD1 on 5 matching bases. The CDR3 covers 15 residues. V was shortened by 1 base and J by 3 bases, with 13 bases between the two germline ends. The CDR3 DNA reads TGTGCCAGCAGTTTAGGCACAGGTCAAATCTACGAGCAGTACTTC. Translation gives CASSLGTGQIYEQYF.

Turning to this clonotype: Compared with germline, one end of the junction differs, possibly owing to a read error. The chain couples TRBV2 to TRBJ2-5; TRBD2 matches 9 bases. Per the germline V gene, CDR1 is SNHLY and CDR2 is FYNNEI. The CDR3 length is 19 residues. The CDR3 nucleotides are TGTGCCATCAGTTTTGGGGGACGAGGACTAGCGTGGGACAGAGAGACCCAGTACTTC. It is translated as CAISFGGRGLAWDRETQYF.

The V and J genes are TRBV5-1 and TRBJ2-1, with 15 nucleotides matching TRBD2. The length of the CDR3 is 16 residues. V gave up 4 bases and J gave up 6 bases; unmatched junction bases: 5. CDR1 is SGHRS, CDR2 YFSETQ, per germline. DNA for the CDR3: TGCGCCAGCAGCCCCGGACTAGCGGGGGGGTCCAATGAGCAGTTCTTC. It translates to CASSPGLAGGSNEQFF.

The table lists this clonotype with a few counts. The genes are TRBV7-9 and TRBJ2-5; a possible D gene is TRBD1 (6 bases). The CDR3 extends over 14 amino acids. Germline V gene data show CDR1 as SEHNR and CDR2 as FQNEAQ (reference sequence). V lost 5 bases to trimming and J lost 2 bases, with 12 bases between them. DNA of the CDR3: TGTGCCAGCAGCCGTCGGACAGAACAAGAGACCCAGTACTTC. This gives the protein CASSRRTEQETQYF. Together with reference TRBV7-9 and TRBJ2-5, the CDR3 gives the full variable domain: DTGVSQNPRHKITKRGQNVTFRCDPISEHNRLYWYRQTLGQGPEFLTYFQNEAQLEKSRLLSDRFSAERPKGSFSTLEIQRTEQGDSAMYLCASSRRTEQETQYFGPGTRLLVL.

The V and J genes are TRBV5-6 and TRBJ2-1; no clear D gene. From germline, CDR1 is SGHDT and CDR2 YYEEEE. Trimming removed 3 bases at V and 6 bases at J, with 10 bases between. The CDR3 is 13 residues long. The CDR3: CASSYDFGNEQFF. Written as DNA, the CDR3 is TGTGCCAGCAGCTACGATTTCGGCAATGAGCAGTTCTTC.